Following are 5 T cell receptor beta chains from one sample sequenced in a study of immune evolution from preneoplasia to lung adenocarcinoma. Generated by immunoSEQ multiplex PCR, the TCRdb table keeps only in-frame clones and is missing some. The sample comprises about 11,000 clones, around 78% of which are singletons, and around 4.2% rests with the top ten. The sequenced sample was FFPE minimally invasive lung adenocarcinoma tissue. These receptor sequences come from a person aged 60 to 85 with lung adenocarcinoma.

For the CDR3, the DNA is TGTGCCAGCAGCTTAGGAGGGAGGACTGAAGCTTTCTTT. Residues: CASSLGGRTEAFF. The gene calls are TRBV7-3 and TRBJ1-1; D is undetermined. V shed 2 bases and J shed 5 bases, with 9 bases lying between them. Germline lookup yields CDR1 SGHTA and CDR2 FQGTGA. The CDR3 runs to 13 residues.

The gene calls are TRBV18 and TRBJ2-7; the D is unclear. This CDR3 comprises 12 residues. Trimming left V 3 bases short and J 3 bases short, with 6 bases between. Per germline, CDR1 KGHSH and CDR2 LQKENI. CDR3 bases: TGTGCCAGCTCACCTGGGGTCTACGAGCAGTACTTC. Translating it yields CASSPGVYEQYF.

The chain recombines TRBV6-5 with TRBJ2-1, with 7 bases that match TRBD2. This CDR3 contains 15 residues. V was pared by 3 bases and J by 4 bases, with 6 bases of the junction left unmatched. Germline lookup yields CDR1 MNHEY and CDR2 SVGAGI. The CDR3 bases are TGTGCCAGCAGTTATGGGGGAGGGTCTTACAATGAGCAGTTCTTC. It specifies CASSYGGGSYNEQFF.

The chain links TRBV30 to TRBJ1-6; a possible D gene is TRBD1 (5 bases). Germline V gives CDR1 GTSNPN, CDR2 SVGIG (reference sequence). The CDR3 runs 18 residues. The V end lost 0 bases, the J end lost 6 bases, and 21 bases lay between the germline ends. The CDR3 loop reads CAWSVPPGGVRANSPLHF. The CDR3, as DNA: TGTGCCTGGAGTGTACCCCCCGGGGGAGTAAGAGCTAATTCACCCCTCCACTTT.

This chain connects TRBV4-1 to TRBJ1-1; no reliable D call. The CDR3 is made up of 13 amino acids. Germline values: CDR1 MGHRA, CDR2 YSYEKL. Trimming removed 1 base from V and 0 bases from J, with 3 bases in between. CDR3: CASSQGVNTEAFF. CDR3 DNA sequence: TGCGCCAGCAGCCAAGGAGTGAACACTGAAGCTTTCTTT.